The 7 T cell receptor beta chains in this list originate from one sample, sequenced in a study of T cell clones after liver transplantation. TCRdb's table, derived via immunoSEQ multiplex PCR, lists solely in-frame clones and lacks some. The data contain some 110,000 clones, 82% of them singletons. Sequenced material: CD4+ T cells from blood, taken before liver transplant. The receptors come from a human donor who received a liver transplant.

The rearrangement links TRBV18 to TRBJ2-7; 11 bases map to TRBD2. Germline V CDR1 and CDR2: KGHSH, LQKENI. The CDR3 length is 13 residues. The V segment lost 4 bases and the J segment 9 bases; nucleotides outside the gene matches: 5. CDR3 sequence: CASSQGLAEGQYF. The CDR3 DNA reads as TGTGCCAGCTCACAGGGACTAGCGGAGGGGCAGTACTTC.

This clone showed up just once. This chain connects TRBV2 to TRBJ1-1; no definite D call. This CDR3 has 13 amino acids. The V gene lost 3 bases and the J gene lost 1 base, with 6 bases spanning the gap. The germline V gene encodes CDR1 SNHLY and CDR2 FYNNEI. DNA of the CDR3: TGTGCCAGCAGTGATACAGAGAACACTGAAGCTTTCTTT. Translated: CASSDTENTEAFF. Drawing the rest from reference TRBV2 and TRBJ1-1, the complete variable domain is EPEVTQTPSHQVTQMGQEVILRCVPISNHLYFYWYRQILGQKVEFLVSFYNNEISEKSEIFDDQFSVERPDGSNFTLKIRSTKLEDSAMYFCASSDTENTEAFFGQGTRLTVV.

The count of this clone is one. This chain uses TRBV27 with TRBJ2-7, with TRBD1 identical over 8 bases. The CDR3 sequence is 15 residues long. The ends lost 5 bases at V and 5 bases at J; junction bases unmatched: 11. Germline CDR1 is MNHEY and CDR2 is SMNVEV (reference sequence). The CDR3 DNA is TGTGCCAGCAGTCTAGGTTCAGGGGGCGAAGACGAGCAGTACTTC. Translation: CASSLGSGGEDEQYF.

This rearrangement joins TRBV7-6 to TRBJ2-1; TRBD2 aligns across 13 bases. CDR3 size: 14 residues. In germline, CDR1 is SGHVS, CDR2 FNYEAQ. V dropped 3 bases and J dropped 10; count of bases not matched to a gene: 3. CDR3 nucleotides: TGTGCCAGCAGCTTCGGACTAGCGGGGGACGAGCAGTTCTTC. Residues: CASSFGLAGDEQFF.

CDR3 DNA: TGCGCCAGCAGCACCGGACAGGGGGCGACGATCGGGGAGCTGTTTTTT. As protein: CASSTGQGATIGELFF. V and J are TRBV5-1 and TRBJ2-2, with 11 bases that match TRBD1. The CDR3 is made up of 16 amino acids. Per germline, CDR1 SGHRS and CDR2 YFSETQ. Trimming removed 4 bases from V and 7 bases from J; junction bases left unmatched: 9.

CDR3: CASPGYFCYTF. CDR3 DNA: TGTGCCAGCCCCGGATATTTTTGCTACACCTTC. The V gene is TRBV27, the J gene TRBJ1-2; D gene uncertain. Trimming removed 8 bases at V and 9 bases at J, with 13 bases between. Germline V gene sequence: CDR1 MNHEY, CDR2 SMNVEV (reference sequence). The CDR3 extends over 11 amino acids.

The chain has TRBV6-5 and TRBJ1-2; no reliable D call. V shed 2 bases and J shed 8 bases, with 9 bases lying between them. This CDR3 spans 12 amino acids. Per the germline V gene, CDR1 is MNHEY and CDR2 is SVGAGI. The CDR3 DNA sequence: TGTGCCAGCAGTTACGTAGGAGGCGGCTACACCTTC. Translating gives CASSYVGGGYTF.